Below are 25 T cell receptor beta chains sequenced from a single sample in a study of early T cells in non-severe SARS-CoV-2 infection. TCRdb reanalysed the 5' RACE reads using MiXCR and keeps one entry per CDR3 protein. The data show 48,000 or so distinct CDR3 sequences, with approximately 6% seen just once and around 7% held by the top ten. Sequencing was performed on whole blood, taken at baseline. These receptors were taken from an adult who was a healthcare worker with PCR-confirmed SARS-CoV-2 infection or an uninfected control (not recorded which).

The chain couples TRBV9 to TRBJ1-5; TRBD1 agrees at 8 bases. This CDR3 is built from 16 residues. CDR1 and CDR2 from the germline V gene are SGDLS and YYNGEE. The junction had 8 bases not matched to a gene; V was cut back by 0 bases and J by 6 bases. The CDR3 DNA reads as TGTGCCAGCAGCGTAGGCCCCGGACAGGGCGGTCAGCCCCAGCATTTT. Translation gives CASSVGPGQGGQPQHF. Using reference TRBV9 and TRBJ1-5 for the parts outside the CDR3, the full variable domain is DSGVTQTPKHLITATGQRVTLRCSPRSGDLSVYWYQQSLDQGLQFLIQYYNGEERAKGNILERFSAQQFPDLHSELNLSSLELGDSALYFCASSVGPGQGGQPQHFGDGTRLSIL.

This clonotype was seen more than once but under ten times. This chain joins TRBV20-1 and TRBJ1-1; 7 nucleotides agree with TRBD1. Germline lookup yields CDR1 DFQATT and CDR2 SNEGSKA (reference sequence). This CDR3 is built from 14 residues. After removal of 4 bases from V and 0 bases from J, the junction contained 5 bases not matched to a gene. CDR3 sequence reads: CSANNGQVNTEAFF. The CDR3 DNA reads TGCAGTGCTAACAACGGACAGGTGAACACTGAAGCTTTCTTT.

This clonotype came up a few times. The chain couples TRBV19 to TRBJ2-1; 11 bases line up with TRBD2. Germline V gene data show CDR1 as LNHDA and CDR2 as SQIVND (reference sequence). V lost 4 bases, J lost 4 bases, and 12 bases stayed unmatched. This CDR3 comprises 18 residues. CDR3 protein: CASSNPRGSGRVYNEQFF. DNA of the CDR3: TGTGCCAGTAGTAATCCCCGGGGTAGCGGGAGGGTTTACAATGAGCAGTTCTTC.

The chain has TRBV4-3 and TRBJ2-1; D is uncertain. Germline loops: CDR1 LGHNA, CDR2 YSLEER. The CDR3 length is 15 residues. V shed 0 bases and J shed 2 bases, with 8 bases lying between them. The CDR3 DNA sequence: TGCGCCAGCAGCCAAGATATTACTCCCTACAATGAGCAGTTCTTC. As protein: CASSQDITPYNEQFF.

This clonotype turned up a few times. The genes are TRBV7-2 and TRBJ2-2, with 9 bases aligning to TRBD2. The CDR3 length is 17 residues. Per germline, CDR1 SGHTA and CDR2 FQGNSA. With V trimmed by 1 base and J by 4 bases, 7 bases remained unmatched. The CDR3 nucleotides read TGTGCCAGCAGCTTAGGGGGTAGCGGGAGTCGCACCGGGGAGCTGTTTTTT. Amino acids: CASSLGGSGSRTGELFF.

At least ten counts were recorded for this clonotype. The rearrangement links TRBV5-1 to TRBJ2-7; 10 positions match TRBD2. J was trimmed by 3 bases and V by 0 bases; bases with no gene match: 6. The CDR3 is 16 amino acids. Germline V lookup: CDR1 SGHRS, CDR2 YFSETQ. CDR3 protein: CASSLGRLAGDYEQYF. CDR3 nucleotide sequence: TGCGCCAGCAGCTTGGGTCGGCTAGCGGGAGACTACGAGCAGTACTTC.

The V call is TRBV11-2, the J call TRBJ2-5, with D unresolved. The ends were cut back, 0 bases at V and 0 bases at J, with 5 bases in the middle. The germline gives CDR1 SGHAT, CDR2 FQNNGV. The CDR3 is 14 residues long. CDR3 in amino acids: CASSLDRNQETQYF. The CDR3 nucleotides are TGTGCCAGCAGCTTAGACCGAAACCAAGAGACCCAGTACTTC.

This clonotype was seen more than once but under ten times. The genes are TRBV20-1 and TRBJ2-1; 8 bases are shared with TRBD1. From germline, CDR1 is DFQATT and CDR2 SNEGSKA (reference sequence). The CDR3 sequence is 14 residues long. V gave up 6 bases and J gave up 3 bases; unmatched junction bases: 7. In DNA form, the CDR3 reads TGCAGTGCACCGGGACAGGAGAACTACAATGAGCAGTTCTTC. Residues: CSAPGQENYNEQFF.

This clonotype was recorded many times. The V call is TRBV11-1, the J call TRBJ2-7; 8 positions match TRBD2. With V trimmed by 4 bases and J by 3 bases, 8 bases remained unmatched. Germline V gene lookup returns CDR1 SGHAT and CDR2 FQDESV (reference sequence). This CDR3 has 15 amino acids. CDR3 nucleotide sequence: TGTGCCAGCAGCTCTAACCGGGAGGGCGGCTACGAGCAGTACTTC. Amino acids: CASSSNREGGYEQYF.

This clonotype was observed many times. This chain joins TRBV7-2 and TRBJ1-4, with 8 bases lining up with TRBD1. V was clipped by 5 bases and J by 10 bases; unmatched bases: 12. Germline CDR1 SGHTA, CDR2 FQGNSA. The CDR3 has 15 residues. As DNA, the CDR3 is TGTGCCAGCAGCCCGGACAGGGTGCGGGGAGGAAAACTGTTTTTT. Translated, it gives CASSPDRVRGGKLFF.

This clonotype was seen only a few times. The genes are TRBV7-2 and TRBJ2-5; a weak D match, TRBD1 (6 bases). Trimming removed 1 base at V and 5 bases at J, with 14 bases between. CDR1 is SGHTA and CDR2 is FQGNSA in the germline V gene. This CDR3 has 15 residues. The CDR3 bases are TGTGCCAGCAGCTTAGAACCCCGGACAGAGGAGACCCAGTACTTC. This sequence encodes CASSLEPRTEETQYF.

This clonotype was counted at least ten times. The chain recombines TRBV28 with TRBJ1-2; 8 bases align to TRBD1. From germline, CDR1 is MDHEN and CDR2 SYDVKM. This CDR3 has 15 residues. Unmatched junction bases numbered 5, after V lost 5 bases and J lost 0 bases. CDR3 DNA sequence: TGTGCCAGCAGTCCGGGACAGGTTGCTAACTATGGCTACACCTTC. It specifies CASSPGQVANYGYTF.

This clonotype was recorded at least ten times. This rearrangement joins TRBV6-2 or TRBV6-3 to TRBJ2-5; D uncertain. Germline loops: CDR1 MNHEY, CDR2 SVGEGT. V was clipped by 0 bases and J by 2 bases, with 7 bases between them. This CDR3 spans 14 amino acids. In DNA form, the CDR3 reads TGTGCCAGCAGTTACTCGAGTCCTCAAGAGACCCAGTACTTC. It encodes CASSYSSPQETQYF.

The chain's CDR3 is CASSVSGGADTQYF. For the CDR3, the DNA is TGTGCCAGCAGCGTATCCGGGGGCGCAGATACGCAGTATTTT. The chain couples TRBV9 to TRBJ2-3; D may be TRBD1 or TRBD2 (6 bases each). The CDR3 is 14 amino acids. Deletions cut 1 base from V and 4 bases from J, with 10 bases between. Germline-derived CDR1 and CDR2 are SGDLS and YYNGEE.

This chain joins TRBV6-1 and TRBJ2-7; D remains ambiguous. Trimming took 10 bases from V and 0 from J, leaving 13 bases between them. Germline-derived CDR1 and CDR2 are MNHNS and SASEGT. The CDR3 extends over 13 amino acids. In DNA form, the CDR3 reads TGTGCCACCTCCCGCGGTAGCTCCTACGAGCAGTACTTC. This codes for CATSRGSSYEQYF.

There are many counts of this clonotype. The rearrangement joins TRBV5-1 to TRBJ2-7; TRBD2 agrees at 14 bases. CDR3 size: 14 residues. CDR1 SGHRS and CDR2 YFSETQ come from the germline V gene. The V gene end was trimmed by 4 bases and the J gene end by 6 bases; junction bases not matched to a gene: 3. This CDR3 is CASSRGLAGAEQYF. For the CDR3, the DNA is TGCGCCAGCAGCCGGGGACTAGCGGGAGCCGAGCAGTACTTC.

This clonotype showed up many times. The chain uses TRBV28 and TRBJ2-3; 9 nucleotides agree with TRBD1. Losses at the gene ends were 5 bases for V and 1 base for J; bases not matched to a gene: 7. Per germline, CDR1 MDHEN and CDR2 SYDVKM. The CDR3 contains 16 residues. The CDR3 reads CASSPPDRGGTDTQYF. The CDR3 coding sequence is TGTGCCAGCAGTCCCCCCGACAGGGGGGGCACAGATACGCAGTATTTT.

This clonotype was counted many times. The rearrangement uses TRBV27 and TRBJ2-6; no clear D. The CDR3 is 15 residues long. Trimming took 5 bases from V and 0 from J, leaving 8 bases between them. The germline CDR1 and CDR2 sequences are MNHEY and SMNVEV (reference sequence). As DNA, the CDR3 is TGTGCCAGCAGTAGGGCTCCCTCTGGGGCCAACGTCCTGACTTTC. Its protein is CASSRAPSGANVLTF.

There are many counts of this clonotype. For the CDR3, the DNA is TGCAGCGTTGACAAGCCTAGCGCCCAAGGGTTCTCGAGCTCCTACAATGAGCAGTTCTTC. Its protein product is CSVDKPSAQGFSSSYNEQFF. This rearrangement joins TRBV29-1 to TRBJ2-1; D might be TRBD2 (6 bases). Trimming left V 3 bases short and J 0 bases short, with 27 bases between. Germline V gives CDR1 SQVTM, CDR2 ANQGSEA. The CDR3 has 20 residues.

This clonotype occurred a few times. This chain uses TRBV21-1 with TRBJ1-1; the table's D gene call, TRBD1, was not cross checked with the DNA. TRBV21-1 represents a pseudogene. This CDR3 contains 16 residues. Here the CDR3 DNA reads TGTGCCAGCAGCAAAGAGGCAGGGCTAATGAACACTGAAGCTTTCTTT. Protein product: CASSKEAGLMNTEAFF.

This clonotype is labeled as medium-sized. The V call is TRBV28, the J call TRBJ2-7; 7 nucleotides match TRBD1. V shed 5 bases, J shed 11 bases, and the junction held 9 bases outside the gene matches. CDR1 is MDHEN and CDR2 is SYDVKM in the germline V gene. This CDR3 is built from 12 residues. CDR3 coding DNA: TGTGCCAGCAGTCCCCCGAGGGGGCAAGAGTACTTC. Translated: CASSPPRGQEYF.

This clonotype was counted many times. The chain is built from TRBV10-3 and TRBJ1-1, with 9 bases fitting TRBD1. There are 13 residues in the CDR3. Germline loops: CDR1 ENHRY, CDR2 SYGVKD. V lost 1 base to trimming and J lost 11 bases; unmatched junction nucleotides: 5. Here the CDR3 reads CAISEYRDRVAFF. The CDR3 coding sequence is TGTGCCATCAGTGAGTACCGGGACAGGGTGGCTTTCTTT.

This clonotype was counted only a few times. The genes are TRBV9 and TRBJ2-7; tentative D call: TRBD1 (5 bases). The V gene lost 4 bases and the J gene lost 1 base, with 9 bases spanning the gap. This CDR3 has 13 amino acids. Germline loops: CDR1 SGDLS, CDR2 YYNGEE. CDR3 amino acids: CASSKGISYEQYF. The CDR3 coding sequence is TGTGCCAGCAGCAAGGGGATATCCTACGAGCAGTACTTC. Looking up the rest from reference TRBV9 and TRBJ2-7 gives the full variable domain: DSGVTQTPKHLITATGQRVTLRCSPRSGDLSVYWYQQSLDQGLQFLIQYYNGEERAKGNILERFSAQQFPDLHSELNLSSLELGDSALYFCASSKGISYEQYFGPGTRLTVT.

This clonotype was observed at least ten times. The rearrangement links TRBV3-1 to TRBJ1-2; no clear D. The CDR3 loop spans 12 amino acids. V gave up 1 base and J gave up 4 bases, with 4 bases separating them. Germline CDR1 and CDR2: LGHDT and YNNKEL (reference sequence). CDR3 sequence: CASSQVSYGYTF. CDR3 bases: TGTGCCAGCAGCCAAGTCAGCTATGGCTACACCTTC.

This clonotype has at least ten counts. The chain recombines TRBV11-2 with TRBJ2-5, with 7 nucleotides matching TRBD1. Trimming at V came to 2 bases and at J to 3 bases, leaving 3 bases not matched to a gene. This CDR3 has 14 residues. The germline gives CDR1 SGHAT, CDR2 FQNNGV. The CDR3 bases are TGTGCCAGCAGCTTACTGGGGACAGAAGAGACCCAGTACTTC. Translating it yields CASSLLGTEETQYF.